This T cell receptor beta chain derives from a study of CXCR3-negative and CXCR3-positive naive CD8 T cells. Study outcomes and limitations: Similar TRBV-TRBJ usage was seen in naive cells (both CXCR3-negative and CXCR3-positive), but memory cells differed. Cryopreserved PBMCs had partly decreased CXCR3 expression; fresh PBMCs were used in most assays.

Cells that were CD45RO-CCR7+CD27+CD95- constituted naive CD8+ T cells. In germline, CDR1 is SGHDN, CDR2 FVKESK. The CDR3 totals 17 residues. Worth noting for this clonotype: As yet, its antigen is unknown.

In preparing the TRB cDNA libraries, 5' RACE with UMI labels was used. From its re-call of the 5' RACE reads, TCRdb lists each CDR3 protein once, without DNA. This table lists around 140,000 distinct CDR3 sequences. Input material: naive CXCR3- CD8+ T cells from blood. The subset is: CD45RO-CCR7+CD27+CD95- naive CD8+ T cells lacking CXCR3 (TNR3-). J is TRBJ2-3 and V is TRBV14. The receptor was isolated from a human donor in good health. Some clones in this sample may be carry-over from other donors' samples. CDR3 residues: CASSQDPVQSSNPTQYF.